This TCR beta chain derives from a study of shared clonotypes between healthy human individuals. Positive CCR7 selection of CD45RO-negative cells yielded the naive CD8 cells, and terminally differentiated effector memory CD45RA+ cells were excluded. Donors were healthy HIV-negative adults without recent acute infections or vaccinations. Study-level results: Naive subsets usually exceeded memory subsets in estimated richness. Since donors were few, the genetic and exposure-history diversity represented was limited.

From germline, CDR1 is SSHAT and CDR2 FNYEAQ (reference sequence). The CDR3 totals 13 residues. This clone was picked up one time. Its target is not known. One end of the junction is discordant with germline, which a read error may explain. Profiling relied on immunoSEQ multiplex PCR, and the TCRdb table lists in-frame clones only, not all of them. The data hold 2 million to 2.5 million clones, with over 85% observed a single time. Sequencing was done on a sample of naive CD8+ T cells sorted from blood. The receptor's source is a man in his late teens or twenties in good health. The chain carries TRBV7-7 and TRBJ1-1; D gene uncertain. In DNA form, the CDR3 reads TGTGCTAGCAGCCCAAGACAGAACACTGAAGCTTTCTTT. This translates into CASSPRQNTEAFF.